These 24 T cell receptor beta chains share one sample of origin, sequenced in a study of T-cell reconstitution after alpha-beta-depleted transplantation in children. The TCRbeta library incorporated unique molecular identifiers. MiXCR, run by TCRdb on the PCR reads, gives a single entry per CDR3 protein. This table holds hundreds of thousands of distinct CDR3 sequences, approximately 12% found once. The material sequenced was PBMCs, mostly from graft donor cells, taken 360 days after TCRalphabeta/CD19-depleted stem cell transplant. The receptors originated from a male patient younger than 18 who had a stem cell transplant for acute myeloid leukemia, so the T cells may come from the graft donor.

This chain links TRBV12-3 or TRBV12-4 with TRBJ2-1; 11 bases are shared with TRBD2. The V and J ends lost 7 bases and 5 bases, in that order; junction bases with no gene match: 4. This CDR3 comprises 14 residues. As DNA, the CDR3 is TGTGCCAGCACCCCTAGCGGGAGGAACAATGAGCAGTTCTTC. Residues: CASTPSGRNNEQFF.

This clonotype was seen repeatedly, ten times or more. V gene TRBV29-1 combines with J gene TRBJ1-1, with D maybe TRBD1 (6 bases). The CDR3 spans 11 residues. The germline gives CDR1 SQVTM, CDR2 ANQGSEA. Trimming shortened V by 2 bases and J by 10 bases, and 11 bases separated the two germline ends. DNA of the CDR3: TGCAGCGTTGAAAGACAGGAGGGAGCTTTCTTT. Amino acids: CSVERQEGAFF.

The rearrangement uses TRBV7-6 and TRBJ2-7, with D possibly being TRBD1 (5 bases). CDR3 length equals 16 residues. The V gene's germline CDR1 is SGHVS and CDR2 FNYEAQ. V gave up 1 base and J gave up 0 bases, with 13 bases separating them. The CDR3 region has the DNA TGTGCCAGCAGCTTAGTCGTCAGGGCCAGCTCCTACGAGCAGTACTTC. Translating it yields CASSLVVRASSYEQYF.

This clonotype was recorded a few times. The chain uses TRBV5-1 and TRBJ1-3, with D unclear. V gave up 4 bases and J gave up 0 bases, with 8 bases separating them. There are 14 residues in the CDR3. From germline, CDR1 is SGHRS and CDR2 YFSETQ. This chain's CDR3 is CASSSGNSGNTIYF. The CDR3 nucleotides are TGCGCCAGCAGCAGCGGGAACTCTGGAAACACCATATATTTT.

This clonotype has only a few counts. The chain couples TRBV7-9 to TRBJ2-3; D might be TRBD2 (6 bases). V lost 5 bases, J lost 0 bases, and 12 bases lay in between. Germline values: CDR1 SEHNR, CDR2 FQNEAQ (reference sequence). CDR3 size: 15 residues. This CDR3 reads CASSPGSGSTDTQYF. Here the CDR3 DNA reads TGTGCCAGCAGCCCCGGGAGCGGTAGCACAGATACGCAGTATTTT.

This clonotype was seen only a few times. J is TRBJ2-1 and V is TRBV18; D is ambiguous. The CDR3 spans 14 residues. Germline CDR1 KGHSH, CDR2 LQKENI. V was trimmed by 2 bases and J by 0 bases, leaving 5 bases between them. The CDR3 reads CASSPSFSYNEQFF. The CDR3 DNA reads TGTGCCAGCTCACCAAGCTTCTCCTACAATGAGCAGTTCTTC. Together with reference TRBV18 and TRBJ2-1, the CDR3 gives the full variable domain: NAGVMQNPRHLVRRRGQEARLRCSPMKGHSHVYWYRQLPEEGLKFMVYLQKENIIDESGMPKERFSAEFPKEGPSILRIQQVVRGDSAAYFCASSPSFSYNEQFFGPGTRLTVL.

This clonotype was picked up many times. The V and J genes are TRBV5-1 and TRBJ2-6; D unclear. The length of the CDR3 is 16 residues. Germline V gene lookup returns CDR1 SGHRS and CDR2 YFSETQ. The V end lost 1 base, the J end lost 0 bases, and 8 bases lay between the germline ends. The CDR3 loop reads CASSLYSGSGANVLTF. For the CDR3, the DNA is TGCGCCAGCAGCTTGTATTCAGGCTCTGGGGCCAACGTCCTGACTTTC. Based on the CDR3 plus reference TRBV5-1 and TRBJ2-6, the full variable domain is KAGVTQTPRYLIKTRGQQVTLSCSPISGHRSVSWYQQTPGQGLQFLFEYFSETQRNKGNFPGRFSGRQFSNSRSEMNVSTLELGDSALYLCASSLYSGSGANVLTFGAGSRLTVL.

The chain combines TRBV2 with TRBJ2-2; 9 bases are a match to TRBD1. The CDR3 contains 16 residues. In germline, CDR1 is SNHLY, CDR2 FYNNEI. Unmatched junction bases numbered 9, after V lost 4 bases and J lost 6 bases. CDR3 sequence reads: CASSGVQGAHPGELFF. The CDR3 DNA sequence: TGTGCCAGCAGTGGGGTACAGGGGGCTCATCCCGGGGAGCTGTTTTTT.

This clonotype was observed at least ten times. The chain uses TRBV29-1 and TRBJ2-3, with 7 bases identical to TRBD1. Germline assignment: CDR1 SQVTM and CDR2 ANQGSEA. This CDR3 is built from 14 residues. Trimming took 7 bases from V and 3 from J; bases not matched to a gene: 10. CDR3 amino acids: CSAQTGMGTDTQYF. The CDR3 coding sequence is TGCAGCGCCCAGACAGGGATGGGGACAGATACGCAGTATTTT.

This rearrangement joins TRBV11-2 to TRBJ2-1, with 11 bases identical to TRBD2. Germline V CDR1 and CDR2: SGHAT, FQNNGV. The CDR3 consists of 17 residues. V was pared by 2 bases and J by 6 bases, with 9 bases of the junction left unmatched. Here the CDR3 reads CASSLLGVAGGPNEQFF. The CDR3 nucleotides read TGTGCCAGCAGCTTATTGGGGGTAGCGGGAGGGCCCAATGAGCAGTTCTTC.

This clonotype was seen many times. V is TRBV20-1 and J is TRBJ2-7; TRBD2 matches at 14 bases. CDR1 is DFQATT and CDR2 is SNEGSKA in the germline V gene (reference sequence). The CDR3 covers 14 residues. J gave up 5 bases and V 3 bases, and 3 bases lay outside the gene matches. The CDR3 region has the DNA TGCAGTGCTAGGGGACTAGCGGGAGCCCACGAGCAGTACTTC. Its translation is CSARGLAGAHEQYF.

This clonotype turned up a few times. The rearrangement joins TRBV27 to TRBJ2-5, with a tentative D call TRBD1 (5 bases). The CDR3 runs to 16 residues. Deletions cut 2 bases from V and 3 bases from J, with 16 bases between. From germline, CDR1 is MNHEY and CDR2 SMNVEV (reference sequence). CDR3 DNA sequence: TGTGCCAGCAGTTTAAAAGACAGCAGGGATAAAGAGACCCAGTACTTC. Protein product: CASSLKDSRDKETQYF.

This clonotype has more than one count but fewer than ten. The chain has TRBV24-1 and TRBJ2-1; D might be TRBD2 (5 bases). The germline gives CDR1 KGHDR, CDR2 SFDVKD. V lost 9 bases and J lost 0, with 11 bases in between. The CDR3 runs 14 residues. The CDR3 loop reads CATDGGDSYNEQFF. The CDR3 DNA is TGTGCCACCGATGGAGGTGACTCCTACAATGAGCAGTTCTTC.

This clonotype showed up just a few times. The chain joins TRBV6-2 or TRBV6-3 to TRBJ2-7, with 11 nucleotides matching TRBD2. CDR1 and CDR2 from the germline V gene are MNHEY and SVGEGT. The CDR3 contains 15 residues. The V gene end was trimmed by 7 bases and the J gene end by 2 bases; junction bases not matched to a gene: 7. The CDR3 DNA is TGTGCCAGCACCACTAGCGGGAGACACCCCTACGAGCAGTACTTC. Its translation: CASTTSGRHPYEQYF.

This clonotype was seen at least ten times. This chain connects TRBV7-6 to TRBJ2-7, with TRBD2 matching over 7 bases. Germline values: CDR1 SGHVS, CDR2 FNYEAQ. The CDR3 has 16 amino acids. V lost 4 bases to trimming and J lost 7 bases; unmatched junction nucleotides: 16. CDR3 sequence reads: CASSSKGLVGLGEQYF. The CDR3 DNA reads TGTGCCAGCAGCTCCAAAGGACTAGTGGGGTTGGGGGAGCAGTACTTC.

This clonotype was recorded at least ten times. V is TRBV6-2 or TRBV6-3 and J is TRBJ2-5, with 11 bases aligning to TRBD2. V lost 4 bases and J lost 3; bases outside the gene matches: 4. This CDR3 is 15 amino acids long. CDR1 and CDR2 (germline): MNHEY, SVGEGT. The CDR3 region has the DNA TGTGCCAGCAGTTCGTCGACTAGCGGGGAAGAGACCCAGTACTTC. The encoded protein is CASSSSTSGEETQYF.

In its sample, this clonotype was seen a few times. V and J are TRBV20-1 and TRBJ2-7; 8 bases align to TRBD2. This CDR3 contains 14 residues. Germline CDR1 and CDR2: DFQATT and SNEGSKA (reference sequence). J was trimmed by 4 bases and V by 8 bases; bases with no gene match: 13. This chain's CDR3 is CSPLTGTRRYEQYF. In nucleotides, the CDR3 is TGCAGTCCTCTGACCGGGACTAGACGTTACGAGCAGTACTTC.

The CDR3 nucleotides read TGCAGCTGGGGGAGGGGACAGGGAGTGGATACGCAGTATTTT. It is translated as CSWGRGQGVDTQYF. V gene TRBV29-1 combines with J gene TRBJ2-3; TRBD1 agrees at 9 bases. V dropped 8 bases and J dropped 6; count of bases not matched to a gene: 12. The CDR3 loop spans 14 amino acids. From germline, CDR1 is SQVTM and CDR2 ANQGSEA.

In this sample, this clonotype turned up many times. CDR3 loop: CASSLALGGEQFF. The CDR3 bases are TGTGCCAGCAGCTTGGCTTTAGGGGGAGAGCAGTTCTTC. The chain joins TRBV5-6 to TRBJ2-1, with D tentatively TRBD1 (6 bases). The CDR3 is 13 residues long. V lost 0 bases and J 10 bases, leaving 11 bases between the germline ends. Germline lookup yields CDR1 SGHDT and CDR2 YYEEEE.

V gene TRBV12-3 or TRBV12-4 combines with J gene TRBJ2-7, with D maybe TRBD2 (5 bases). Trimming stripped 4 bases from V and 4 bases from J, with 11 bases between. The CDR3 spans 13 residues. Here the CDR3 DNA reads TGTGCCAGCAGTTCCCTAGCAGAATACGAGCAGTACTTC. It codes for CASSSLAEYEQYF.

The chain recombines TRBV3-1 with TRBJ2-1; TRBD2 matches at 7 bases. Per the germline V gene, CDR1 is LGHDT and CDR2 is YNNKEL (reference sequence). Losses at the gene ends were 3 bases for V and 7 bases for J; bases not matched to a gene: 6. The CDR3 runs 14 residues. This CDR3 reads CASSHLLALNEQFF. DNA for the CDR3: TGTGCCAGCAGCCATTTACTAGCGTTAAATGAGCAGTTCTTC.

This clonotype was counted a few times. The CDR3 DNA follows: TGTGCCAGCAGCTTAGCACGCTGGGAGCAGTACTTC. Protein sequence: CASSLARWEQYF. J is TRBJ2-7 and V is TRBV7-8; D gene ambiguous. Germline V gives CDR1 SGHVS, CDR2 FQNEAQ. This CDR3 is built from 12 residues. Trimming removed 0 bases from V and 7 bases from J, with 7 bases in between. The full variable domain, in which reference TRBV7-8 and TRBJ2-7 provide the parts outside the CDR3, is GAGVSQSPRYKVAKRGQDVALRCDPISGHVSLFWYQQALGQGPEFLTYFQNEAQLDKSGLPSDRFFAERPEGSVSTLKIQRTQQEDSAVYLCASSLARWEQYFGPGTRLTVT.

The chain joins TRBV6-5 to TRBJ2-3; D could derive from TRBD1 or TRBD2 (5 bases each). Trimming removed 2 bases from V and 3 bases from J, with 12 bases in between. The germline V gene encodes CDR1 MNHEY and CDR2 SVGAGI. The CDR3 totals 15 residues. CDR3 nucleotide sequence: TGTGCCAGCAGTTACGAGGGAGAGGGGACAGATACGCAGTATTTT. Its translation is CASSYEGEGTDTQYF.

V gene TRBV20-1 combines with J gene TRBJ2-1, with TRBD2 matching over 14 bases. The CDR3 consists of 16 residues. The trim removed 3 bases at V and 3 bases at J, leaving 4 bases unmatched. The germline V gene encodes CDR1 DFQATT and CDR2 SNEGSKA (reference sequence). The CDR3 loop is CSARSGLAGDYNEQFF. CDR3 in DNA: TGCAGTGCTAGGTCGGGACTAGCGGGAGACTACAATGAGCAGTTCTTC.